This TCR beta chain was captured in a study of long-term antiretroviral therapy in people with HIV. Points from the study as a whole: Controls exceeded HIV repertoires in CDR3 length range. Upon ART, diversity increased but remained lower than transplant donor controls. Within the repertoire, clones expanded before ART were dominant at all time points.

At survey level, the immunoSEQ assay was run in its v3.0 version. TCRdb's table, derived via immunoSEQ multiplex PCR, lists solely in-frame clones and lacks some. This sample has tens of thousands of clones, with roughly 96% found just once. The content of samples before DNA extraction was roughly 0.95-11 million cryopreserved PBMC. Notes on this clone: The target antigen is unknown.

The CDR3 is 15 residues long. V shed 3 bases, J shed 5 bases, and the junction held 5 bases outside the gene matches. CDR1 is SGHTA, CDR2 FQGNSA, per germline. This receptor was taken from a man aged 30-40 years with HIV. This material consisted of unsorted PBMCs, taken roughly 6.3 years after starting antiretroviral therapy. The chain carries TRBV7-2 and TRBJ2-5, with 11 nucleotides matching TRBD2. CDR3 nucleotide sequence: TGTGCCAGCAGCTTTTCTAGCGGGGGGCGGGAGACCCAGTACTTC. It encodes CASSFSSGGRETQYF.